At least ten counts were recorded for the clone carrying this TCR beta chain. The antigen is undetermined. This entry is derived from a study of early T cells in non-severe SARS-CoV-2 infection. Overall study context: Bulk RNA from unsorted whole blood was sequenced; chains were unpaired.

Study findings and constraints: VDJdb matches were skewed toward anti-spike CD8 T cell responses.

MiXCR was run by TCRdb on the 5' RACE reads, yielding one entry per CDR3 protein. The top ten clones hold 4% to 4.5% of a sample with about 60,000 distinct CDR3 sequences, around 13% of them seen once. This CDR3 spans 13 amino acids. Per germline, CDR1 SGHAT and CDR2 FQDESV (reference sequence). The ends were cut back, 0 bases at V and 5 bases at J, with 7 bases in the middle. The material sequenced was whole blood. This clonotype was sampled from an adult who was a healthcare worker with PCR-confirmed SARS-CoV-2 infection or an uninfected control (not recorded which). The J gene is TRBJ2-5, the V gene TRBV11-1, with D unclear. For the CDR3, the DNA is TGTGCCAGCAGCTTAGCAGGGCCGGAGACCCAGTACTTC. This translates into CASSLAGPETQYF.